This TCR beta chain was found in a study of shared clonotypes between healthy human individuals. About the study: Each donor had three CD4 naive, three CD4 memory, two CD8 naive and one CD8 memory plate.

Germline CDR1 and CDR2: MNHNS and SASEGT. The CDR3 contains 14 residues. Trimming pared 3 bases from V and 8 bases from J, leaving 14 bases between. The CD4+ fraction was divided into a CD45RA+ naive subset and a CD45RA-negative memory subset. The method was immunoSEQ multiplex PCR; TCRdb's version includes in-frame clones alone and lacks a portion of them. The sample contains some 650,000 clones, more than 95% of which appear only once. The clonotype originates from a woman in her 30s in good health. Sequenced: naive CD4+ T cells sorted from blood. The subset here: CD45RA+ positively selected. This sequence joins TRBV6-1 and TRBJ1-3; D may be TRBD1 (6 bases). The CDR3 loop reads CASSEGAREDTIYF. The CDR3 bases are TGTGCCAGCAGTGAGGGGGCCAGGGAGGACACCATATATTTT.